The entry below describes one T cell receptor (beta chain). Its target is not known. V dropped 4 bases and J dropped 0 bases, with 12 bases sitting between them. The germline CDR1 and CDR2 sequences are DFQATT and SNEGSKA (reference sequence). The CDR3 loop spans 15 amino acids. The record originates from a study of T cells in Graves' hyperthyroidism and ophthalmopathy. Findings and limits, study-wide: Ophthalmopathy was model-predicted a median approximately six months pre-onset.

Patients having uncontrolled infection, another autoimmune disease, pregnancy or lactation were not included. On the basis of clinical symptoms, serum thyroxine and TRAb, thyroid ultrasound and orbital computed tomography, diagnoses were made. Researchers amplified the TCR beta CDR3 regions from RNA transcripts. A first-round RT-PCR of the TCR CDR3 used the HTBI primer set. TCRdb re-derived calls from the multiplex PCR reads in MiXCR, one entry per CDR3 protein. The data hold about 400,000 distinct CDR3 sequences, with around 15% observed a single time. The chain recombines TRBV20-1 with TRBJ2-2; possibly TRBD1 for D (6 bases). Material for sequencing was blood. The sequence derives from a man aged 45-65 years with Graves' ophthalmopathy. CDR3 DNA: TGCAGTGCTAAAAGGACAGCCACGAACACCGGGGAGCTGTTTTTT. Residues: CSAKRTATNTGELFF.